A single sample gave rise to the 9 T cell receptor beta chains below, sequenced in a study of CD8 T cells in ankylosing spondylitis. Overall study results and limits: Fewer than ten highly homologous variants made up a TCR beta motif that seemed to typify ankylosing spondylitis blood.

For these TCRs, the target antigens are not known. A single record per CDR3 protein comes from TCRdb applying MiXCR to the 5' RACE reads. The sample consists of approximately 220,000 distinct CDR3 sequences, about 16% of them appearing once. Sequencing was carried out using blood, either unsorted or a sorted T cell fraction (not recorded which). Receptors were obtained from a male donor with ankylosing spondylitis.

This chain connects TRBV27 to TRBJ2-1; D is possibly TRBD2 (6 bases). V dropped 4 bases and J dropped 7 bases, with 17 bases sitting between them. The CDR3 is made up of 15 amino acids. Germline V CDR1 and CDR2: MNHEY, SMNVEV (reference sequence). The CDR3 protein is CASSSDGGPGNEQFF. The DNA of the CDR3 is TGTGCCAGCAGTTCGGACGGAGGGCCAGGGAATGAGCAGTTCTTC.

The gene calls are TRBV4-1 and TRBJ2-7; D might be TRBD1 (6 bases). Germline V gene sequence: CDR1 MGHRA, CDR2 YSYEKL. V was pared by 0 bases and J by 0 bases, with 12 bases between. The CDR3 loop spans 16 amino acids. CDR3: CASSQEAGQSSYEQYF. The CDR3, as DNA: TGCGCCAGCAGCCAAGAAGCCGGACAGAGCTCCTACGAGCAGTACTTC.

CDR3 protein: CASSQDARLTYNSPLHF. DNA for the CDR3: TGCGCCAGCAGCCAAGACGCACGGCTGACCTATAATTCACCCCTCCACTTT. The chain joins TRBV4-3 to TRBJ1-6; D is unclear. The CDR3 spans 17 residues. Between the trimmed V and J ends, which lost 0 bases and 2 bases, there was a span of 11 bases. Germline CDR1 is LGHNA and CDR2 is YSLEER.

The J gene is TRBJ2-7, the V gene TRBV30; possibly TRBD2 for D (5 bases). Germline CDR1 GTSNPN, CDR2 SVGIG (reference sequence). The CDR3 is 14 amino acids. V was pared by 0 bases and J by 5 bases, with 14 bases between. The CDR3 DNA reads TGTGCCTGGAGTGTTGTAGCTAGCATCAACGAGCAGTACTTC. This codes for CAWSVVASINEQYF.

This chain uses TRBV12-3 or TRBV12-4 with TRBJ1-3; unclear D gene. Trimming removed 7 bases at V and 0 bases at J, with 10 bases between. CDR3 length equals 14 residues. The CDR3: CASTRLTSGNTIYF. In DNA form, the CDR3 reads TGTGCCAGCACCAGACTTACCTCTGGAAACACCATATATTTT.

CDR3 nucleotide sequence: TGTGCCAGCTCACCAGACTATGAGGAGACCCAGTACTTC. Translation gives CASSPDYEETQYF. The rearrangement joins TRBV18 to TRBJ2-5, with D possibly TRBD2 on 5 matching bases. V lost 2 bases and J lost 5, with 9 bases in between. Germline-derived CDR1 and CDR2 are KGHSH and LQKENI. CDR3 size: 13 residues.

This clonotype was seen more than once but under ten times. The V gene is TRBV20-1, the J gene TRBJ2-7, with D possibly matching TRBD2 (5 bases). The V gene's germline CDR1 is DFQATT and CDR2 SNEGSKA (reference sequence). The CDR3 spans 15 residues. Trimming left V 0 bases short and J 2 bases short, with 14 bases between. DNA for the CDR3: TGCAGTGCTAGAGATGAGGGCGGGCCCACCTACGAGCAGTACTTC. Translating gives CSARDEGGPTYEQYF.

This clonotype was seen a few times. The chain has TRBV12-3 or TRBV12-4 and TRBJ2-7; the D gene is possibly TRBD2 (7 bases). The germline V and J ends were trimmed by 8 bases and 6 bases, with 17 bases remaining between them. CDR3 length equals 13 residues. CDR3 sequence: CASAGDKVGEQYF. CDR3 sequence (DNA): TGTGCCAGCGCGGGGGACAAGGTGGGCGAGCAGTACTTC.

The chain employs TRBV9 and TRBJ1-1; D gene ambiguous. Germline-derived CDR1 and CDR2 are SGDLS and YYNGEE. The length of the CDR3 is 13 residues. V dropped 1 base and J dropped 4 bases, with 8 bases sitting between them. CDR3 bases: TGTGCCAGCAGCGTAACAAGTAGCACTGAAGCTTTCTTT. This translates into CASSVTSSTEAFF.